The present T cell receptor beta chain was sequenced within a study of cytomegalovirus exposure and HLA in healthy donors. 13 Jbeta primers and 60 Vbeta primers were used for the PCR. Sequenced by immunoSEQ multiplex PCR; TCRdb stores in-frame clones only, minus some. The table includes roughly 140,000 clones, approximately 82% detected once. The V gene lost 5 bases and the J gene lost 1 base, with 18 bases spanning the gap. CDR1 and CDR2 from the germline V gene are SGHTA and FQGNSA. The CDR3 has 16 residues. The J gene is TRBJ2-7, the V gene TRBV7-2, with no clear D. Input material: PBMCs. The TCR comes from a woman in her sixties or seventies in good health and CMV-seropositive. CDR3 DNA sequence: TGTGCCAGCAGCGTATCCCCCCCACAGCTATCCTACGAGCAGTACTTC. Residues: CASSVSPPQLSYEQYF.